These T cell receptor beta chains were read from a single sample in a study of Ad26.COV2.S vaccination and SARS-CoV-2 variants. Using immunoSEQ multiplex PCR, the repertoire was profiled, and TCRdb retains in-frame clones only, with some absent. The data contain 430,000 or so clones, 90% of them seen just once; the ten biggest clones take up less than 15%. The source was peripheral blood, collected in a trial of Ad26.COV2.S vaccine versus placebo. Source of these receptors: a person aged 18 to 59 who received the Ad26.COV2.S COVID-19 vaccine or a placebo. The CDR3 runs from the conserved cysteine through the conserved F or W. D genes are given only for firm matches. Part of the rows lack a size; the others show once, few, many or a class for expanded clones.

CDR3 protein,CDR3 DNA,clone size,D gene,V gene,J gene
CASSFSGPLHEQFF,TGTGCCAGCAGCTTCTCCGGGCCGCTCCATGAGCAGTTCTTC,NA,NA,TRBV3-1/TRBV3-2,TRBJ2-1
CASSPSSGLAGAHEQFF,TGTGCCAGCAGTCCATCATCCGGACTAGCGGGAGCTCATGAGCAGTTCTTC,NA,TRBD2,TRBV28,TRBJ2-1
CASSTPGGGNQPQHF,TGTGCCAGTAGTACCCCAGGGGGGGGCAATCAGCCCCAGCATTTT,NA,TRBD1,TRBV19,TRBJ1-5
CASGLTYIAEAFF,TGTGCTAGTGGTTTGACGTACATAGCTGAAGCTTTCTTT,NA,NA,TRBV12-5,TRBJ1-1
CASSEGEAGYNEQFF,TGCGCCAGCAGCGAGGGGGAGGCGGGCTACAATGAGCAGTTCTTC,NA,NA,TRBV5-1,TRBJ2-1
CASTWGGGNEQFF,TGTGCCAGCACCTGGGGCGGGGGCAATGAGCAGTTCTTC,NA,TRBD2,TRBV12-3/TRBV12-4,TRBJ2-1
CASSDGRGNTGELFF,TGTGCCAGCAGTGACGGAAGGGGAAACACCGGGGAGCTGTTTTTT,NA,NA,TRBV2,TRBJ2-2
CASSYGQIYYEQYF,TGTGCCAGCAGTTACGGGCAGATTTACTACGAGCAGTACTTC,NA,NA,TRBV6-5,TRBJ2-7
CASSFEGGRAGDTQYF,TGTGCCAGCAGTTTTGAGGGCGGGAGGGCAGGAGATACGCAGTATTTT,NA,TRBD2,TRBV27,TRBJ2-3
CASSYFGTGDTEAFF,TGTGCCAGCAGTTATTTTGGGACAGGGGACACTGAAGCTTTCTTT,NA,TRBD1,TRBV6-5,TRBJ1-1
CASGEAPRAVEQYF,TGCGCCAGCGGGGAAGCTCCTAGAGCCGTCGAGCAGTACTTC,NA,NA,TRBV5-1,TRBJ2-7
CASSSTGGGETQYF,TGTGCCAGCAGCTCGACAGGGGGAGGAGAGACCCAGTACTTC,NA,TRBD1,TRBV7-9,TRBJ2-5
CASSLIRGEQYF,TGTGCCAGCAGCTTAATCCGGGGGGAGCAGTACTTC,NA,NA,TRBV7-2,TRBJ2-7
CASSLTYSSTDTQYF,TGTGCCAGCAGCCTGACATATTCTAGCACAGATACGCAGTATTTT,NA,NA,TRBV7-7,TRBJ2-3
CASSYSGEEIDTQYF,TGTGCCAGCAGTTACTCAGGGGAGGAAATAGATACGCAGTATTTT,NA,NA,TRBV6-5,TRBJ2-3
CASSEGPWSQEKLFF,TGTGCCAGCAGTGAAGGACCATGGTCGCAAGAAAAACTGTTTTTT,once,NA,TRBV6-1,TRBJ1-4
CASSQEYQARYEQYF,TGCGCCAGCAGCCAAGAATATCAGGCCCGCTACGAGCAGTACTTC,few,NA,TRBV4-3,TRBJ2-7
CAWSVQDTDTQYF,TGTGCCTGGAGTGTCCAGGACACAGATACGCAGTATTTT,NA,NA,TRBV30,TRBJ2-3
CASSPNQGYTGEQFF,TGTGCCAGCAGCCCGAACCAGGGCTATACAGGTGAGCAGTTCTTC,few,NA,TRBV9,TRBJ2-1
CASSLAGPIYEQYF,TGTGCCAGCAGCTTAGCGGGACCAATCTACGAGCAGTACTTC,NA,NA,TRBV7-2,TRBJ2-7
CASSIAGTFGNTIYF,TGTGCCAGCAGTATTGCCGGGACGTTCGGAAACACCATATATTTT,NA,NA,TRBV6-2/TRBV6-3,TRBJ1-3
CASSPGTATNTEAFF,TGTGCCAGCAGTCCAGGGACAGCCACGAACACTGAAGCTTTCTTT,NA,TRBD1,TRBV6-5,TRBJ1-1
CASSSGRAGGRDTQYF,TGTGCCAGCAGCTCTGGGCGGGCGGGAGGAAGAGATACGCAGTATTTT,NA,TRBD2,TRBV5-6,TRBJ2-3
CASSLTGLSNSPLHF,TGTGCCAGCAGCTTGACGGGCCTTAGTAATTCACCCCTCCACTTT,once,NA,TRBV5-5,TRBJ1-6
CASTRDLSNSPLHF,TGTGCCAGCACTCGGGACCTCTCTAATTCACCCCTCCACTTT,NA,NA,TRBV2,TRBJ1-6
CASSSTPNSNQPQHF,TGTGCCAGCAGCTCGACACCCAATAGCAATCAGCCCCAGCATTTT,few,NA,TRBV7-6,TRBJ1-5
CASSPYRQGVNYGYTF,TGTGCCAGCAGCCCATATCGACAGGGTGTGAACTATGGCTACACCTTC,NA,TRBD1,TRBV14,TRBJ1-2
CASSYSSLGWTYEQYF,TGTGCCAGCAGTTACTCTTCCCTGGGGTGGACCTACGAGCAGTACTTC,NA,NA,TRBV6-5,TRBJ2-7
CASSVGTLPEETQYF,TGTGCCAGCAGCGTAGGGACCCTCCCCGAAGAGACCCAGTACTTC,once,NA,TRBV9,TRBJ2-5
CASSQDWTDQETQYF,TGTGCCAGCAGCCAAGATTGGACAGACCAAGAGACCCAGTACTTC,NA,NA,TRBV4-2,TRBJ2-5
CASSLIGARIQYF,TGTGCCAGCAGCTTGATCGGCGCGAGGATTCAGTACTTC,once,NA,TRBV5-6,TRBJ2-4
CASSPTSGRPRIDTQYF,TGTGCCAGCAGCCCGACTAGCGGGAGACCCAGGATAGATACGCAGTATTTT,NA,TRBD2,TRBV14,TRBJ2-3
CASSLSNKYYGYTF,TGTGCCAGCAGCCTAAGTAACAAGTACTATGGCTACACCTTC,few,NA,TRBV5-4,TRBJ1-2
CASSLTANTEAFF,TGTGCCAGCAGCCTGACGGCGAACACTGAAGCTTTCTTT,NA,NA,TRBV3-1/TRBV3-2,TRBJ1-1
CASSPHSGLEQYF,TGTGCCAGCAGCCCCCATAGTGGTCTCGAGCAGTACTTC,NA,NA,TRBV9,TRBJ2-7
CASSLVGATLLVSYEQYF,TGTGCCAGCAGCTTAGTCGGTGCTACACTACTTGTTTCCTACGAGCAGTACTTC,NA,NA,TRBV7-7,TRBJ2-7
CASSLLAGGLYNEQFF,TGTGCCAGCAGCTTACTAGCGGGAGGGCTCTACAATGAGCAGTTCTTC,NA,TRBD2,TRBV7-8,TRBJ2-1
CASSHNRGEGWSTDTQYF,TGCGCCAGCAGCCATAATCGAGGGGAGGGTTGGAGCACAGATACGCAGTATTTT,once,TRBD2,TRBV4-3,TRBJ2-3
CASRGQGLDNEKLFF,TGTGCCAGTAGGGGACAGGGTCTGGATAATGAAAAACTGTTTTTT,NA,TRBD1,TRBV19,TRBJ1-4
CASSQVRASGIGANVLTF,TGTGCCAGCAGCCAAGTTCGGGCTAGCGGGATTGGGGCCAACGTCCTGACTTTC,once,TRBD2,TRBV3-1/TRBV3-2,TRBJ2-6
CASSYSAIHSNEQFF,TGTGCCAGCAGTTACTCGGCCATTCATTCGAATGAGCAGTTCTTC,NA,NA,TRBV6-2/TRBV6-3,TRBJ2-1
CASSFGYWANTGELFF,TGTGCCAGCAGTTTCGGTTATTGGGCTAACACCGGGGAGCTGTTTTTT,NA,NA,TRBV6-2/TRBV6-3,TRBJ2-2
CASSSAGLAGGETGELFF,TGTGCCAGCAGTTCAGCGGGACTAGCGGGAGGGGAGACCGGGGAGCTGTTTTTT,NA,TRBD2,TRBV6-2/TRBV6-3,TRBJ2-2
CASSQVRLADSYEQYF,TGTGCCAGCAGCCAAGTAAGGCTAGCGGATTCCTACGAGCAGTACTTC,NA,TRBD2,TRBV4-2,TRBJ2-7
CASSDSNSQGRGYGYTF,TGTGCCAGCAGTGACTCCAACTCACAGGGTCGGGGATATGGCTACACCTTC,NA,NA,TRBV6-4,TRBJ1-2